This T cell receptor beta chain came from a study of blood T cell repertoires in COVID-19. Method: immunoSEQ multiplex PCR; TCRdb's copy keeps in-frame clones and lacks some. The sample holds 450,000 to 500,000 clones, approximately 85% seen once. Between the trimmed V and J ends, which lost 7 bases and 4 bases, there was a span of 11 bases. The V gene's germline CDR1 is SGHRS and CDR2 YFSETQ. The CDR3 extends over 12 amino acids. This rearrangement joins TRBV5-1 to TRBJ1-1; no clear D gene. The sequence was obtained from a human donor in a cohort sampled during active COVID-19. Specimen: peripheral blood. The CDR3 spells CASRRGGTEAFF. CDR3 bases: TGCGCCAGCCGGCGGGGAGGCACTGAAGCTTTCTTT.